This TCR beta chain was identified in a study of T cells in Graves' hyperthyroidism and ophthalmopathy. Study-wide results and caveats: The majority of expanded thyroid clonotypes above 0.001 also appeared in blood.

There are 16 residues in the CDR3. The germline V and J ends were trimmed by 4 bases and 2 bases, with 18 bases remaining between them. Germline loops: CDR1 LGHNA, CDR2 YNFKEQ. Amplification of TCR beta CDR3 regions was performed using RNA transcripts as template. Using the HTBI primer set, a first-round RT-PCR was run on the TCR CDR3. TCRdb reprocessed the multiplex PCR reads via MiXCR and lists one record per CDR3 protein. This sample carries 660,000 or so distinct CDR3 sequences, 20% to 25% of them seen once, and the ten largest clones take under 35%. Worth noting for this clonotype: Its antigen remains unidentified.

The sequencing input was blood. The clonotype originates from a young man with Graves' ophthalmopathy. The chain is built from TRBV4-2 and TRBJ2-7, with D tentatively TRBD2 (6 bases). This chain's CDR3 is CASSRRYSGPPYEQYF. CDR3 nucleotides: TGTGCCAGCAGCCGTCGATATAGCGGACCACCCTACGAGCAGTACTTC.